A single sample gave rise to the 26 T cell receptor beta chains below, sequenced in a study of human CD8 memory T cell subsets (TCRdb year 2020). CCR7+ PD-1+ TIGIT+ early differentiated memory cells with dysfunctional, exhausted-like traits were defined as progenitor exhausted-like memory CD8+ T cells (TPEX). The reads were generated on a NextSeq 550. A Human TCR Profiling Kit was used to prepare UMI-labeled 5' RACE TCRbeta libraries. Each entry corresponds to one CDR3 protein sequence from reads that TCRdb reprocessed, and DNA is not given. The sample's own table lists thousands of distinct CDR3 sequences. Of the sample, roughly 15% falls within the top ten clones. Sample: CD8+ T cells from PBMCs. Every receptor here comes from a human donor in good health.

Frequency places this clonotype as medium-sized. V is TRBV7-8 and J is TRBJ2-2; with no DNA, the TCRdb D assignment of TRBD1 cannot be verified. Per the germline V gene, CDR1 is SGHVS and CDR2 is FQNEAQ. The CDR3 spans 15 residues. Here the CDR3 reads CASSFPGSNTGELFF. Drawing the rest from reference TRBV7-8 and TRBJ2-2, the complete variable domain is GAGVSQSPRYKVAKRGQDVALRCDPISGHVSLFWYQQALGQGPEFLTYFQNEAQLDKSGLPSDRFFAERPEGSVSTLKIQRTQQEDSAVYLCASSFPGSNTGELFFGEGSRLTVL.

CDR3 loop: CAWSQGASNEQFF. This chain links TRBV30 with TRBJ2-1; as DNA is missing, the TRBD1 call by TCRdb cannot be tested. The CDR3 totals 13 residues. CDR1 is GTSNPN, CDR2 SVGIG, per germline (reference sequence).

The chain links TRBV25-1 to TRBJ2-7. Germline loops: CDR1 MGHDK, CDR2 SYGVNS. The CDR3 spans 12 residues. The CDR3: CASSEWSGEQYF.

The J gene is TRBJ2-7, the V gene TRBV7-9. The germline V gene encodes CDR1 SEHNR and CDR2 FQNEAQ (reference sequence). There are 14 residues in the CDR3. The CDR3 reads CASSFIDRSYEQYF.

The chain couples TRBV7-3 to TRBJ2-4; TCRdb gives TRBD2 as the D gene, but with no DNA this cannot be confirmed. CDR1 is SGHTA, CDR2 FQGTGA, per germline. This CDR3 contains 16 residues. CDR3 region: CASSPGTSGDGNIQYF.

V and J are TRBV30 and TRBJ1-5; TCRdb selects TRBD1, and the lack of DNA leaves this call unchecked. This CDR3 comprises 17 residues. Per germline, CDR1 GTSNPN and CDR2 SVGIG (reference sequence). CDR3 sequence reads: CAWSGGQGVGGNQPQHF.

The chain is built from TRBV24-1 and TRBJ2-3; TCRdb lists TRBD1, though no DNA is available to test this call. The length of the CDR3 is 14 residues. The germline V gene has CDR1 KGHDR and CDR2 SFDVKD. CDR3 in amino acids: CATSAGTGTDTQYF.

The CDR3 loop reads CASSVMGGGEQYF. The chain links TRBV9 to TRBJ2-7; TCRdb calls TRBD1, which cannot be checked without DNA. CDR1 and CDR2 (germline): SGDLS, YYNGEE. The CDR3 consists of 13 residues.

The rearrangement uses TRBV7-3 and TRBJ2-1; TCRdb designates TRBD2, a call that cannot be tested without DNA. This CDR3 comprises 15 residues. Germline CDR1 reads SGHTA; CDR2 reads FQGTGA. The CDR3 region is CASRPGTSPYNEQFF. Full variable domain (outside the CDR3, taken from reference TRBV7-3 and TRBJ2-1): GAGVSQTPSNKVTEKGKYVELRCDPISGHTALYWYRQSLGQGPEFLIYFQGTGAADDSGLPNDRFFAVRPEGSVSTLKIQRTERGDSAVYLCASRPGTSPYNEQFFGPGTRLTVL.

The chain is built from TRBV25-1 and TRBJ2-5; TCRdb picks TRBD2, but there is no DNA to check that call. The germline V gene encodes CDR1 MGHDK and CDR2 SYGVNS. The CDR3 extends over 14 amino acids. CDR3 region: CASSELSSTETQYF.

The J gene is TRBJ2-7, the V gene TRBV29-1. Germline-derived CDR1 and CDR2 are SQVTM and ANQGSEA. The CDR3 sequence is 13 residues long. CDR3 sequence reads: CSVGGGSDYEQYF.

The chain uses TRBV28 and TRBJ2-5; TCRdb designates TRBD2, a call that cannot be tested without DNA. Per the germline V gene, CDR1 is MDHEN and CDR2 is SYDVKM. The CDR3 spans 14 residues. This chain's CDR3 is CASSLQALQETQYF. The variable domain in full, with the rest retrieved from reference TRBV28 and TRBJ2-5, is DVKVTQSSRYLVKRTGEKVFLECVQDMDHENMFWYRQDPGLGLRLIYFSYDVKMKEKGDIPEGYSVSREKKERFSLILESASTNQTSMYLCASSLQALQETQYFGPGTRLLVL.

The chain links TRBV7-6 to TRBJ2-2; TCRdb's D call of TRBD1 is untestable without DNA. Looked up from germline, CDR1 is SGHVS and CDR2 is FNYEAQ. The CDR3 runs 16 residues. The CDR3 sequence: CASSLAQGTNTGELFF.

In terms of frequency, this clonotype is medium-sized (0.01 to 0.1%). V usage is TRBV10-2 and J usage is TRBJ1-5; the D call of TRBD1 rests on TCRdb alone, since no DNA is present to check it. The length of the CDR3 is 16 residues. Germline lookup yields CDR1 WSHSY and CDR2 SAAADI. This chain's CDR3 is CASSESPGNSNQPQHF.

Here the CDR3 reads CASSLGGDWIYEQYF. The rearrangement joins TRBV7-6 to TRBJ2-7; the TCRdb D gene call, TRBD2, has no DNA to confirm it. The germline V gene has CDR1 SGHVS and CDR2 FNYEAQ. The CDR3 runs to 15 residues.

The chain combines TRBV10-3 with TRBJ2-5; TCRdb picks TRBD2, but there is no DNA to check that call. Germline CDR1 is ENHRY and CDR2 is SYGVKD. This CDR3 spans 15 amino acids. CDR3 in amino acids: CAIRGPYRTQETQYF.

V is TRBV10-3 and J is TRBJ2-1; TCRdb's D gene call, TRBD2, goes unchecked for lack of DNA. Germline V gives CDR1 ENHRY, CDR2 SYGVKD. The length of the CDR3 is 14 residues. The CDR3 spells CAIWDGSKYNEQFF.

V is TRBV29-1 and J is TRBJ2-7; TCRdb's assignment of TRBD2 cannot be checked, as there is no DNA. In germline, CDR1 is SQVTM, CDR2 ANQGSEA. The CDR3 consists of 13 residues. CDR3 protein: CSVAASSTYEQYF.

The rearrangement uses TRBV7-9 and TRBJ1-1; the D call from TCRdb, TRBD1, cannot be confirmed without DNA. Germline values: CDR1 SEHNR, CDR2 FQNEAQ (reference sequence). This CDR3 spans 14 amino acids. CDR3 loop: CASSLGRGPPEAFF.

The chain uses TRBV13 and TRBJ2-7; TCRdb's D gene call, TRBD2, goes unchecked for lack of DNA. CDR3 length equals 16 residues. Germline V gene data show CDR1 as PRHDT and CDR2 as FYEKMQ (reference sequence). The CDR3 sequence is CASSPPGAGRAPEQYF.

V gene TRBV7-8 combines with J gene TRBJ2-1. This CDR3 is built from 14 residues. Germline V lookup: CDR1 SGHVS, CDR2 FQNEAQ. CDR3 amino acids: CASSVSSSYNEQFF. Supplemented by reference TRBV7-8 and TRBJ2-1, the full variable domain reads GAGVSQSPRYKVAKRGQDVALRCDPISGHVSLFWYQQALGQGPEFLTYFQNEAQLDKSGLPSDRFFAERPEGSVSTLKIQRTQQEDSAVYLCASSVSSSYNEQFFGPGTRLTVL.

This chain joins TRBV4-2 and TRBJ2-1. CDR3 length: 13 residues. Germline-derived CDR1 and CDR2 are LGHNA and YNFKEQ. The CDR3 loop is CASSQGTADEQFF.

J is TRBJ2-7 and V is TRBV3-1; TCRdb returns TRBD1, unconfirmable since there is no DNA. The CDR3 totals 15 residues. Germline loops: CDR1 LGHDT, CDR2 YNNKEL (reference sequence). The CDR3 region is CASSLGTDVTYEQYF.

This chain's CDR3 is CASSLNLALPIAKNIQYF. The chain couples TRBV28 to TRBJ2-4; TCRdb's D call of TRBD2 is untestable without DNA. The CDR3 consists of 18 residues. Germline V lookup: CDR1 MDHEN, CDR2 SYDVKM.

The chain recombines TRBV7-9 with TRBJ2-7; TCRdb designates TRBD1, a call that cannot be tested without DNA. This CDR3 spans 15 amino acids. CDR1 is SEHNR and CDR2 is FQNEAQ in the germline V gene (reference sequence). The CDR3 is CASSARDRAFYEQYF.

Measured by frequency, this clonotype is medium-sized. The chain uses TRBV4-1 and TRBJ2-7; TCRdb gives TRBD2 as the D gene, but with no DNA this cannot be confirmed. CDR3 length equals 15 residues. The germline V gene encodes CDR1 MGHRA and CDR2 YSYEKL. Here the CDR3 reads CASSQVDSRSYEQYF.